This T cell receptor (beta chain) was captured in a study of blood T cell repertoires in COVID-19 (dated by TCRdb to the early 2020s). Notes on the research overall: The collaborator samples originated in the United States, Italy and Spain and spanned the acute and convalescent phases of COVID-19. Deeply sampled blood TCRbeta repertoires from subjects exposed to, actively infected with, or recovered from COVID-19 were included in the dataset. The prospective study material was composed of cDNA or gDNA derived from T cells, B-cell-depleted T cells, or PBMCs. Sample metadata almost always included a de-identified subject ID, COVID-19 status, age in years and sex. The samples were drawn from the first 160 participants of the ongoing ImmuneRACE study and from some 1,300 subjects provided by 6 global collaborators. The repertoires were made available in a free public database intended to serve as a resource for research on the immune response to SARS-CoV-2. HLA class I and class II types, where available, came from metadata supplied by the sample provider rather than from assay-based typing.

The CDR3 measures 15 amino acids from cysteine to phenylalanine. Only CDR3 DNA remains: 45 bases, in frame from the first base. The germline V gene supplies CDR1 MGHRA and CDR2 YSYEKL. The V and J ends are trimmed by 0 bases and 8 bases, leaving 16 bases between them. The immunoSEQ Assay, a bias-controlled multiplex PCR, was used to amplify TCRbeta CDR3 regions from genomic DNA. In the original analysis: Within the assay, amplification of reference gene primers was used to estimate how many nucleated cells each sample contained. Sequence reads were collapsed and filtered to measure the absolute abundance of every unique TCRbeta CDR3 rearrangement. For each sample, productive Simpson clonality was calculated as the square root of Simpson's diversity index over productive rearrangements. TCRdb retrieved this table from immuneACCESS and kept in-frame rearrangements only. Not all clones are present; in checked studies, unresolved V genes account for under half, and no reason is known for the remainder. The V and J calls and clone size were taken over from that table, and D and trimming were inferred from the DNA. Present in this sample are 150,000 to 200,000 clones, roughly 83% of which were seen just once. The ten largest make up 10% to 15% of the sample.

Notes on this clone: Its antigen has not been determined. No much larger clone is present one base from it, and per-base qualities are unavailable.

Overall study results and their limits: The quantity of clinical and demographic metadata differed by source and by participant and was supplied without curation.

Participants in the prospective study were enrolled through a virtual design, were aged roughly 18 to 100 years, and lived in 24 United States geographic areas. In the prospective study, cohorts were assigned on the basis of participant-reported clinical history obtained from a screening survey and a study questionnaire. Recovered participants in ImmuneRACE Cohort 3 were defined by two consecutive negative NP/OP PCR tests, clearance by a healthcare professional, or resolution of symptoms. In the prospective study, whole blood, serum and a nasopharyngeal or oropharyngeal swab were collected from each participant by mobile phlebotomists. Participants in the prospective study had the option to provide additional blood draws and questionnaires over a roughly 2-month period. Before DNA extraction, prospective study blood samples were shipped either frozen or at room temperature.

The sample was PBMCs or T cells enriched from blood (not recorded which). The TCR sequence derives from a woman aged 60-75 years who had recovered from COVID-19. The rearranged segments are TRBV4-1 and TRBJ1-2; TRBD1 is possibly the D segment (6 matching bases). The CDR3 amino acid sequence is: CASSQDVGQGTGYTF. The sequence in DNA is TGCGCCAGCAGCCAAGATGTGGGGCAAGGGACAGGCTACACCTTC.